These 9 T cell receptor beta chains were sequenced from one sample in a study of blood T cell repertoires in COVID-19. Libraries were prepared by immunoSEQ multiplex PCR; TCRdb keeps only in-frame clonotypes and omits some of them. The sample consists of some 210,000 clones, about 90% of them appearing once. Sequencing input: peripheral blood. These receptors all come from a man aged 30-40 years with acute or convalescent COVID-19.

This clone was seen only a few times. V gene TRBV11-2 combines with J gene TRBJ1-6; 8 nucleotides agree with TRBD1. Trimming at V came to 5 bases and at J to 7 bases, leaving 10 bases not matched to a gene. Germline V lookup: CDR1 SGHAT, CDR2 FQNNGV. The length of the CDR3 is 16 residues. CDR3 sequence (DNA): TGTGCCAGCAGCCTTCTGACGACAGGGGTCAATTCACCCCTCCACTTT. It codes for CASSLLTTGVNSPLHF. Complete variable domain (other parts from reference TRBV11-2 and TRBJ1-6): EAGVAQSPRYKIIEKRQSVAFWCNPISGHATLYWYQQILGQGPKLLIQFQNNGVVDDSQLPKDRFSAERLKGVDSTLKIQPAKLEDSAVYLCASSLLTTGVNSPLHFGNGTRLTVT.

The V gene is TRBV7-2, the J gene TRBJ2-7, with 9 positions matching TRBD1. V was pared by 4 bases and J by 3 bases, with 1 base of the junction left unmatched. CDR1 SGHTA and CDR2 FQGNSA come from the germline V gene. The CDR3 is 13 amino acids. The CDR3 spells CASSWDRDYEQYF. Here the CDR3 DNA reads TGTGCCAGCAGCTGGGACAGGGACTACGAGCAGTACTTC.

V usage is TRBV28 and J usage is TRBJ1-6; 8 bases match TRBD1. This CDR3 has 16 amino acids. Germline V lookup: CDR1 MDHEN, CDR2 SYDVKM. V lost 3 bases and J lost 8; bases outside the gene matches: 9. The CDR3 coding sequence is TGTGCCAGCAGTTTCCTCTCCGGGACAGGCTATTCACCCCTCCACTTT. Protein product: CASSFLSGTGYSPLHF.

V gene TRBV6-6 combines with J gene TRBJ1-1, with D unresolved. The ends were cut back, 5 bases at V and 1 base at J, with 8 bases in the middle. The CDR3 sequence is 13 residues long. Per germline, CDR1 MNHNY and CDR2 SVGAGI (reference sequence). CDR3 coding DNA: TGTGCCAGCAGTAACCGACAGAACACTGAAGCTTTCTTT. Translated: CASSNRQNTEAFF.

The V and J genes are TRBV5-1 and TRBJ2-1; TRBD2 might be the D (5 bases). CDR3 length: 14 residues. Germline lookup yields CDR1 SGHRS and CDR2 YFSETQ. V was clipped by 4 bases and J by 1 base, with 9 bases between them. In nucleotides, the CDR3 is TGCGCCAGCAGCGAGAGGGATTCCTACAATGAGCAGTTCTTC. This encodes CASSERDSYNEQFF.

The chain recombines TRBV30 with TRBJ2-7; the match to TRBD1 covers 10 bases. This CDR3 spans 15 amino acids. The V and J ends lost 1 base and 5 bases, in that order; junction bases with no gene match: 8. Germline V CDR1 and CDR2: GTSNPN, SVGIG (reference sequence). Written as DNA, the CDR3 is TGTGCCTGGAGTGACGCGGGACAGGGGACGAACGAGCAGTACTTC. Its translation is CAWSDAGQGTNEQYF.

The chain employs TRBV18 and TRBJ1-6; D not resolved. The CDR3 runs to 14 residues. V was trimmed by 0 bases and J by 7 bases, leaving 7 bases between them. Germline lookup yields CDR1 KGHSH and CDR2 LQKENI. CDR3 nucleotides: TGTGCCAGCTCACCACCAACTCGCAATTCACCCCTCCACTTT. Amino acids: CASSPPTRNSPLHF. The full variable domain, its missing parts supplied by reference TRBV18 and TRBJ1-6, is NAGVMQNPRHLVRRRGQEARLRCSPMKGHSHVYWYRQLPEEGLKFMVYLQKENIIDESGMPKERFSAEFPKEGPSILRIQQVVRGDSAAYFCASSPPTRNSPLHFGNGTRLTVT.

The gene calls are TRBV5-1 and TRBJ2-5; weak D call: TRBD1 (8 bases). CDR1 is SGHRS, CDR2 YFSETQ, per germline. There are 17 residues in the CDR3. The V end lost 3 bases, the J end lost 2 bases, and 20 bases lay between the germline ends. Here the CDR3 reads CASSWGLPGQAQETQYF. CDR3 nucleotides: TGCGCCAGCAGCTGGGGACTACCGGGACAGGCACAAGAGACCCAGTACTTC.

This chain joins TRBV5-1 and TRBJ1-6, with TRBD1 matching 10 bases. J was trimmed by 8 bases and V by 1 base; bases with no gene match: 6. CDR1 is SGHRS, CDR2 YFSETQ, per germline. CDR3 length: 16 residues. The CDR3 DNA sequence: TGCGCCAGCAGCTTGAGGGCCGGGACAGGGGATTCACCCCTCCACTTT. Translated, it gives CASSLRAGTGDSPLHF.